This TCR beta chain is drawn from a study of beta chain features in type 1 diabetes. Overall study: Healthy donors and patients showed comparable age, gender and cell yields.

What was sequenced were expressed TCRB transcripts, since all of the isolated RNA had been reverse transcribed. Using immunoSEQ multiplex PCR, the repertoire was profiled, and TCRdb retains in-frame clones only, with some absent. The sample comprises hundreds of thousands of clones, about 17% of which are singletons, and 0.02% to 0.025% rests with the top ten. This clone has only a few counts. The origin of this receptor is a woman younger than 30 in good health. The material sequenced was naive CD4+ T cells from blood.

Here the CDR3 reads CASSPRRGYYEQYF. As DNA, the CDR3 is TGTGCCAGCAGCCCCCGCCGGGGCTACTACGAGCAGTACTTC. The V gene is TRBV7-2, the J gene TRBJ2-7; D is tentatively TRBD1 or TRBD2 (5 bases each). Per the germline V gene, CDR1 is SGHTA and CDR2 is FQGNSA. V lost 5 bases and J lost 3, with 14 bases in between. The CDR3 is 14 residues long.